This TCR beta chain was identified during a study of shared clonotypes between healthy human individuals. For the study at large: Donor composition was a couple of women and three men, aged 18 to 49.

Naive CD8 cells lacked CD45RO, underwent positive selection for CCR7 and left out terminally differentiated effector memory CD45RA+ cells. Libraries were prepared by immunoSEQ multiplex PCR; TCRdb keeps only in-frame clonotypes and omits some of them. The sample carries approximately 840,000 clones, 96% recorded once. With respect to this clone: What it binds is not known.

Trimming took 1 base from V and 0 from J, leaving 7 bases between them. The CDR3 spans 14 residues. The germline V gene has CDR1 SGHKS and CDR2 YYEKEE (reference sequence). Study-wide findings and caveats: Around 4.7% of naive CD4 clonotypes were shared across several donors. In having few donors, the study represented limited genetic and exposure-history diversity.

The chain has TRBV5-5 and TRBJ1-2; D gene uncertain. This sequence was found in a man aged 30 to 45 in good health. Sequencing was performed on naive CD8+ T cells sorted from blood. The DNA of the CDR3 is TGTGCCAGCAGCTTGCACAAAGCTAACTATGGCTACACCTTC. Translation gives CASSLHKANYGYTF.